This TCR beta chain came from a study of blood T cell repertoires in COVID-19. Profiled with immunoSEQ multiplex PCR; TCRdb holds only in-frame clones, not every one. The sample contains about 240,000 clones, approximately 86% of which appear only once. Trimming took 6 bases from V and 6 from J; bases not matched to a gene: 6. Germline V gives CDR1 MDHEN, CDR2 SYDVKM. The CDR3 has 14 amino acids. The sample consisted of peripheral blood. The rearrangement links TRBV28 to TRBJ2-3, with 10 bases aligning to TRBD2. The TCR sequence derives from a man in his sixties who had recovered from COVID-19. In DNA form, the CDR3 reads TGTGCCAGCAGCTTCAGCGGGGGGGAGGATACGCAGTATTTT. It translates to CASSFSGGEDTQYF.